This record covers a single TCR beta chain. No antigen is known for it. The data were obtained in a study of cytomegalovirus exposure and HLA in healthy donors. The primer mix had 60 Vbeta and 13 Jbeta primers. TCRdb's table, derived via immunoSEQ multiplex PCR, lists solely in-frame clones and lacks some. Of 150,000 to 200,000 clones listed, around 86% are singletons. The study, taken as a whole, reports: Common viral pathogens were later found to be apparently linked to several of the most significant clusters. Among TCR beta chains, those listed as cytomegalovirus-associated numbered over 150. Serostatus for CMV was the only available immune exposure information. Later, TCR association rates were found to vary by HLA locus, highest for DRB1 and lowest for HLA-C.

This CDR3 contains 13 residues. The trim removed 2 bases at V and 16 bases at J, leaving 11 bases unmatched. From germline, CDR1 is GTSNPN and CDR2 SVGIG (reference sequence). The sequenced sample was PBMCs. The source is a woman aged 18-35 years in good health and CMV-seronegative. The gene calls are TRBV30 and TRBJ2-1; 10 bases are a match to TRBD1. The CDR3 DNA sequence: TGTGCCTGGAGTCCCGGGACAGGGGTCCAATTTTTCTTC. Amino acids: CAWSPGTGVQFFF.